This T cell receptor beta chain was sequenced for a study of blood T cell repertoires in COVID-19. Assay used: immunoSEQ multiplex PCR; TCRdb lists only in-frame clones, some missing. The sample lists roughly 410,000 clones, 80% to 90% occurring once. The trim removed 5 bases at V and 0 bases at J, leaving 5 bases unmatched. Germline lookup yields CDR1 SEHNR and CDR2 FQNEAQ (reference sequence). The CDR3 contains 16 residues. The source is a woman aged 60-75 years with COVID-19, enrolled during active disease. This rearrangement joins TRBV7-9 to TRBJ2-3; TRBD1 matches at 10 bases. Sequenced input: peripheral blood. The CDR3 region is CASSPWTGGSTDTQYF. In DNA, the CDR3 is TGTGCCAGCAGCCCCTGGACAGGGGGAAGCACAGATACGCAGTATTTT.